The next 24 T cell receptor beta chains were all read from a single sample in a study of T cells in Graves' hyperthyroidism and ophthalmopathy. RNA transcripts provided the source from which TCR beta CDR3 regions were amplified. The HTBI primer set was used in a first-round RT-PCR of the TCR CDR3. TCRdb recomputed calls from the multiplex PCR reads with MiXCR, one row per CDR3 protein. Among around 520,000 distinct CDR3 sequences listed, less than 15% were seen once. The sample consisted of blood. The receptors were sampled from a woman aged 40 to 50 with Graves' hyperthyroidism.

This clonotype was found many times. The chain employs TRBV28 and TRBJ2-7, with 10 nucleotides matching TRBD1. V dropped 6 bases and J dropped 6; count of bases not matched to a gene: 11. The CDR3 has 15 amino acids. Germline CDR1 MDHEN, CDR2 SYDVKM. The CDR3 nucleotides are TGTGCCAGCAGATTTGCCGGGACAGGGGATGGCGAGCAGTACTTC. This encodes CASRFAGTGDGEQYF.

The rearrangement uses TRBV28 and TRBJ2-7; 10 bases agree with TRBD1. Germline CDR1 reads MDHEN; CDR2 reads SYDVKM. Unmatched junction bases numbered 10, after V lost 3 bases and J lost 5 bases. The CDR3 is made up of 16 amino acids. CDR3 DNA sequence: TGTGCCAGCAGTTTGACAGGGGGCCGGGCTGGGAACGAGCAGTACTTC. It is translated as CASSLTGGRAGNEQYF.

Many counts were recorded for this clonotype. This chain connects TRBV5-1 to TRBJ2-3, with D unclear. CDR3 length: 13 amino acids. CDR1 SGHRS and CDR2 YFSETQ come from the germline V gene. The V gene lost 4 bases and the J gene lost 4 bases, with 10 bases spanning the gap. DNA of the CDR3: TGCGCCAGCAGCCGGACGTTCTCAGATACGCAGTATTTT. Amino acids: CASSRTFSDTQYF.

Many counts were recorded for this clonotype. The chain joins TRBV7-2 to TRBJ1-4; no reliable D call. Trimming pared 5 bases from V and 8 bases from J, leaving 9 bases between. The CDR3 spans 12 residues. Germline CDR1 reads SGHTA; CDR2 reads FQGNSA. CDR3 sequence: CASSPQGEKLFF. In nucleotides, the CDR3 is TGTGCCAGCAGCCCCCAAGGGGAAAAACTGTTTTTT.

This clonotype was found many times. The chain uses TRBV28 and TRBJ1-2; 9 positions agree with TRBD1. The CDR3 loop spans 16 amino acids. J gave up 2 bases and V 2 bases, and 6 bases lay outside the gene matches. Germline CDR1 reads MDHEN; CDR2 reads SYDVKM. The CDR3 spells CASSLAGQGQNYGYTF. DNA of the CDR3: TGTGCCAGCAGTTTAGCCGGACAGGGGCAAAACTATGGCTACACCTTC.

This clonotype has ten or more counts. The genes are TRBV9 and TRBJ1-1; 9 positions agree with TRBD1. With V trimmed by 2 bases and J by 0 bases, 5 bases remained unmatched. The CDR3 has 16 residues. Germline V lookup: CDR1 SGDLS, CDR2 YYNGEE. CDR3 in DNA: TGTGCCAGCAGCGTTAGGACAGGGGAGATGAACACTGAAGCTTTCTTT. Residues: CASSVRTGEMNTEAFF.

Remarks on this clonotype: This may arise from a read error, as a much more abundant clone is one base away. The genes are TRBV13 and TRBJ2-5; 7 nucleotides match TRBD2. The V gene's germline CDR1 is PRHDT and CDR2 FYEKMQ (reference sequence). The CDR3 is 14 amino acids. The CDR3 sequence: CASSGEGAGETQYF. The CDR3, as DNA: TGCGCCAGCAGCGGGGAAGGGGCAGGAGAGACCCAGTACTTC.

The sample holds many counts of this clonotype. CDR3 residues: CASRDRGGGNQPQHF. The CDR3 region has the DNA TGTGCCAGCAGGGACAGGGGAGGGGGCAATCAGCCCCAGCATTTT. This sequence joins TRBV6-1 and TRBJ1-5, with TRBD1 matching over 9 bases. The germline V gene has CDR1 MNHNS and CDR2 SASEGT. The junction had 5 bases not matched to a gene; V was cut back by 6 bases and J by 2 bases. The CDR3 sequence is 15 residues long.

This clonotype has a handful of counts. The genes are TRBV2 and TRBJ1-6, with D possibly TRBD1 on 6 matching bases. Looked up from germline, CDR1 is SNHLY and CDR2 is FYNNEI. CDR3 length: 14 residues. V shed 4 bases and J shed 7 bases, with 11 bases lying between them. The CDR3 sequence is CASSVTGQNSPLHF. In DNA, the CDR3 is TGTGCCAGCAGTGTCACAGGGCAGAATTCACCCCTCCACTTT.

This clonotype was found many times. The V and J genes are TRBV2 and TRBJ1-5; possible D gene TRBD1, 5 bases. Germline CDR1 and CDR2: SNHLY and FYNNEI. Trimming removed 0 bases from V and 8 bases from J, with 14 bases in between. The CDR3 extends over 15 amino acids. The CDR3 loop is CASSEAGGSGEPQHF. The CDR3 DNA follows: TGTGCCAGCAGTGAAGCGGGGGGGTCTGGGGAGCCCCAGCATTTT. Supplemented by reference TRBV2 and TRBJ1-5, the full variable domain reads EPEVTQTPSHQVTQMGQEVILRCVPISNHLYFYWYRQILGQKVEFLVSFYNNEISEKSEIFDDQFSVERPDGSNFTLKIRSTKLEDSAMYFCASSEAGGSGEPQHFGDGTRLSIL.

The sample holds many counts of this clonotype. The chain couples TRBV6-2 or TRBV6-3 to TRBJ1-5, with D unclear. Trimming left V 4 bases short and J 4 bases short, with 8 bases between. The CDR3 extends over 13 amino acids. Germline V lookup: CDR1 MNHEY, CDR2 SVGEGT. The DNA for the CDR3 is TGTGCCAGCAGTTGGGCGCCAAATCAGCCCCAGCATTTT. Amino acid sequence: CASSWAPNQPQHF.

V is TRBV7-2 and J is TRBJ1-1; 12 bases map to TRBD1. CDR1 and CDR2 (germline): SGHTA, FQGNSA. V trimming: 1 base; J trimming: 8 bases; junction bases outside the gene matches: 14. This CDR3 comprises 18 residues. The CDR3 DNA reads TGTGCCAGCAGCTTAGTGAGGTCCGGGACAGGGGGCGTCACCGAAGCTTTCTTT. Its translation is CASSLVRSGTGGVTEAFF. Based on the CDR3 plus reference TRBV7-2 and TRBJ1-1, the full variable domain is GAGVSQSPSNKVTEKGKDVELRCDPISGHTALYWYRQSLGQGLEFLIYFQGNSAPDKSGLPSDRFSAERTGGSVSTLTIQRTQQEDSAVYLCASSLVRSGTGGVTEAFFGQGTRLTVV.

This clonotype was seen at least ten times. This chain connects TRBV20-1 to TRBJ2-1; 7 bases fit TRBD2. The CDR3 is 16 amino acids. V shed 2 bases and J 0 bases; nucleotides not matched to a gene: 7. CDR1 is DFQATT and CDR2 is SNEGSKA in the germline V gene (reference sequence). The DNA for the CDR3 is TGCAGTGCTAGATCGATAGCGGGTAGCTCCTACAATGAGCAGTTCTTC. Protein: CSARSIAGSSYNEQFF.

This clonotype was recorded at least ten times. This chain uses TRBV20-1 with TRBJ1-5; unclear D gene. V shed 6 bases and J shed 2 bases, with 14 bases lying between them. From germline, CDR1 is DFQATT and CDR2 SNEGSKA (reference sequence). The CDR3 is made up of 14 amino acids. The CDR3 reads CSANEGWRNQPQHF. CDR3 nucleotide sequence: TGCAGTGCCAACGAGGGTTGGCGCAATCAGCCCCAGCATTTT.

This clonotype was found many times. This chain links TRBV12-3 or TRBV12-4 with TRBJ1-6; the D gene is possibly TRBD1 (6 bases). V lost 4 bases and J 5 bases, leaving 6 bases between the germline ends. This CDR3 has 13 residues. CDR3 in amino acids: CASSWTDNSPLHF. In DNA form, the CDR3 reads TGTGCCAGCAGTTGGACAGATAATTCACCCCTCCACTTT.

The V and J genes are TRBV20-1 and TRBJ2-7, with 7 nucleotides matching TRBD2. The CDR3 has 16 amino acids. V was clipped by 3 bases and J by 0 bases; unmatched bases: 11. CDR1 is DFQATT, CDR2 SNEGSKA, per germline (reference sequence). This CDR3 reads CSASRPSGGSSYEQYF. The CDR3 region has the DNA TGCAGTGCTAGCCGCCCGAGTGGCGGGAGCTCCTACGAGCAGTACTTC.

This rearrangement joins TRBV5-1 to TRBJ2-2, with D tentatively TRBD1 (6 bases). CDR3 length equals 15 residues. Looked up from germline, CDR1 is SGHRS and CDR2 is YFSETQ. V lost 2 bases and J 6 bases, leaving 14 bases between the germline ends. As DNA, the CDR3 is TGCGCCAGCAGCTTTGGGGGTACAGGGCCCGGGGAGCTGTTTTTT. Amino acids: CASSFGGTGPGELFF.

This clonotype was seen repeatedly, ten times or more. The chain employs TRBV7-3 and TRBJ2-1; 14 bases map to TRBD2. The J segment lost 3 bases and the V segment lost 2 bases, leaving 9 bases of the junction unmatched. The CDR3 spans 19 residues. Germline lookup yields CDR1 SGHTA and CDR2 FQGTGA. CDR3 sequence reads: CASSLVPGTSGRLYNEQFF. As DNA, the CDR3 is TGTGCCAGCAGCTTAGTTCCCGGGACTAGCGGGAGACTCTACAATGAGCAGTTCTTC.

This sequence joins TRBV18 and TRBJ2-5; 7 nucleotides match TRBD1. CDR1 and CDR2 from the germline V gene are KGHSH and LQKENI. Losses at the gene ends were 1 base for V and 5 bases for J; bases not matched to a gene: 7. The CDR3 runs to 15 residues. The CDR3 loop is CASSPLGTAWETQYF. The CDR3 coding sequence is TGTGCCAGCTCACCACTCGGGACAGCATGGGAGACCCAGTACTTC.

This clonotype was observed at least ten times. The CDR3 region is CASSLDAGYEQYF. The CDR3 nucleotides read TGTGCCAGCAGTTTAGATGCCGGCTACGAGCAGTACTTC. The chain recombines TRBV12-3 or TRBV12-4 with TRBJ2-7; D gene uncertain. Deletions cut 1 base from V and 3 bases from J, with 7 bases between. CDR3 length: 13 residues.

This clonotype came up a few times. Given a much more abundant clone one base away, this may be a read error. V is TRBV20-1 and J is TRBJ2-1; 11 nucleotides align to TRBD2. Germline CDR1 and CDR2: DFQATT and SNEGSKA (reference sequence). This CDR3 spans 14 amino acids. CDR3 loop: CNRISGRAYNEQFF. The CDR3 DNA is TGCAATAGAATTAGCGGGAGGGCCTACAATGAGCAGTTCTTC.

As regards this clonotype: The conserved phenylalanine or tryptophan is not found at the CDR3 terminus, so this likely reflects a read error. This chain joins TRBV19 and TRBJ2-1; 8 nucleotides align to TRBD2. Trimming took 7 bases from V and 2 from J; bases not matched to a gene: 13. CDR1 is LNHDA and CDR2 is SQIVND in the germline V gene (reference sequence). CDR3 length: 17 residues. CDR3 nucleotides: TGTGCCAGTAATCCCGGATATAGCGGGAACCCCTACAATGAGCAGTTCTAC. It specifies CASNPGYSGNPYNEQFY.

V usage is TRBV7-9 and J usage is TRBJ2-5; D is ambiguous. The V gene's germline CDR1 is SEHNR and CDR2 FQNEAQ (reference sequence). The CDR3 covers 15 residues. V was clipped by 1 base and J by 1 base, with 10 bases between them. In DNA form, the CDR3 reads TGTGCCAGCAGCTTAGAGGGTCGCAGCCAAGAGACCCAGTACTTC. Its protein product is CASSLEGRSQETQYF.

The gene calls are TRBV6-1 and TRBJ1-2, with a tentative D call TRBD1 (5 bases). Trimming left V 6 bases short and J 4 bases short, with 12 bases between. This CDR3 is built from 13 residues. Germline V gene data show CDR1 as MNHNS and CDR2 as SASEGT. CDR3 bases: TGTGCCAGCAGATTGCCTGGGGGCTATGGCTACACCTTC. Translated: CASRLPGGYGYTF.